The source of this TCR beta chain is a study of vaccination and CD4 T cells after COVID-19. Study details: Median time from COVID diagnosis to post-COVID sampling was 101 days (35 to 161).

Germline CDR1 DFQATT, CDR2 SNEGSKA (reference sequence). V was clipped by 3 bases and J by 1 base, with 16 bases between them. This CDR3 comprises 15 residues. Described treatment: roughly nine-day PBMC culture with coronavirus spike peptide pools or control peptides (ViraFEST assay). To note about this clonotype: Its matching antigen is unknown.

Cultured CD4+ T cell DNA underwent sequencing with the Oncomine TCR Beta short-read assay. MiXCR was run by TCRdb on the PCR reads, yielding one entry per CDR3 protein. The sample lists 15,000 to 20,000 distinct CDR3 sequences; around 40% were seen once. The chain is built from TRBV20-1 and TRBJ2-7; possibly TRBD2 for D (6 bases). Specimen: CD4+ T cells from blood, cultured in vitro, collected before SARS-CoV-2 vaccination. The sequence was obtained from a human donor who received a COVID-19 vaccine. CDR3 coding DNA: TGCAGTGCTAGGGTCCCTAGAGGACTATCCTACGAGCAGTACTTC. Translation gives CSARVPRGLSYEQYF.